A single sample is the source of the 24 T cell receptor beta chains below, sequenced in a study of Graves' ophthalmopathy and Graves' hyperthyroidism. Investigators amplified TCR beta CDR3 regions from RNA transcripts. The workflow started with a first-round RT-PCR run with HTBI primers and then moved on to a second-round multiplex PCR. In TCRdb, the multiplex PCR reads were re-called with MiXCR into one record per CDR3 protein. The data show about 370,000 distinct CDR3 sequences, around 18% seen once. The specimen sequenced was peripheral blood. Every receptor here comes from a woman under 30 with Graves' ophthalmopathy.

This clonotype was picked up many times. This chain connects TRBV7-2 to TRBJ2-7; TRBD2 might be the D (5 bases). This CDR3 comprises 14 residues. The V gene's germline CDR1 is SGHTA and CDR2 FQGNSA. V lost 6 bases and J lost 0, with 12 bases in between. The CDR3 is CASSGGFSSYEQYF. The CDR3 DNA is TGTGCCAGCAGTGGCGGGTTTAGCTCCTACGAGCAGTACTTC.

This clonotype has at least ten counts. The CDR3 DNA reads as TGTGCCAGTAGTACCCACCGGCTACCCTACGAGCAGTACTTC. This encodes CASSTHRLPYEQYF. The chain carries TRBV19 and TRBJ2-7; D not resolved. This CDR3 is built from 14 residues. Looked up from germline, CDR1 is LNHDA and CDR2 is SQIVND (reference sequence). V gave up 4 bases and J gave up 2 bases, with 12 bases separating them.

Many counts were recorded for this clonotype. This sequence joins TRBV27 and TRBJ2-7, with TRBD2 identical over 10 bases. Germline CDR1 reads MNHEY; CDR2 reads SMNVEV (reference sequence). The CDR3 contains 14 residues. With 6 bases clipped from V and 5 bases from J, the junction kept 7 bases outside the gene matches. The CDR3 protein is CASSLAGAPHEQYF. DNA for the CDR3: TGTGCCAGCAGCCTAGCGGGAGCCCCCCACGAGCAGTACTTC.

This clonotype has ten or more counts. CDR3 sequence (DNA): TGTGCCAGCAGCCCATTTAGCGGGGGGAACACCGGGGAGCTGTTTTTT. This encodes CASSPFSGGNTGELFF. The V gene is TRBV6-1, the J gene TRBJ2-2, with TRBD2 matching 9 bases. The germline CDR1 and CDR2 sequences are MNHNS and SASEGT. Trimming cost V 6 bases and J 1 base; bases outside gene matches: 6. This CDR3 is built from 16 residues.

This clonotype was counted many times. The CDR3 spells CASSPGGGSEQYF. In nucleotides, the CDR3 is TGTGCCAGCAGCCCAGGTGGGGGCTCCGAGCAGTACTTC. The rearrangement joins TRBV27 to TRBJ2-7; maybe TRBD1 (6 bases). The germline CDR1 and CDR2 sequences are MNHEY and SMNVEV (reference sequence). There are 13 residues in the CDR3. V was clipped by 6 bases and J by 6 bases, with 15 bases between them.

This clonotype was seen at least ten times. In nucleotides, the CDR3 is TGTGCCAGCAGTCGACCGAAAGGAGCTAACTATGGCTACACCTTC. Its protein is CASSRPKGANYGYTF. The V and J genes are TRBV5-4 and TRBJ1-2; D is undetermined. There are 15 residues in the CDR3. CDR1 is SGHNT and CDR2 is YYREEE in the germline V gene (reference sequence). V shed 5 bases and J shed 0 bases, with 14 bases lying between them.

This clonotype was recorded at least ten times. The chain carries TRBV30 and TRBJ2-5; TRBD2 is a possible D gene (6 bases). This CDR3 is 14 amino acids long. Germline V gives CDR1 GTSNPN, CDR2 SVGIG (reference sequence). V shed 1 base and J shed 5 bases, with 14 bases lying between them. The CDR3 loop is CAWSGAGRPETQYF. The CDR3 DNA reads TGTGCCTGGAGTGGGGCGGGGCGGCCCGAGACCCAGTACTTC.

This clonotype was picked up one time. This chain joins TRBV28 and TRBJ2-7; 9 bases are a match to TRBD1. J was trimmed by 3 bases and V by 6 bases; bases with no gene match: 18. CDR1 MDHEN and CDR2 SYDVKM come from the germline V gene. The CDR3 totals 18 residues. The DNA of the CDR3 is TGTGCCAGCAGCCCTACAGGGGGCGGTTTCCGCTTTGGCTACGAGCAGTACTTC. This sequence encodes CASSPTGGGFRFGYEQYF.

This clonotype was seen repeatedly, ten times or more. V and J are TRBV28 and TRBJ2-5, with 7 positions matching TRBD1. Germline assignment: CDR1 MDHEN and CDR2 SYDVKM. Germline trimming cut 3 bases from V and 3 bases from J; bases unmatched to any gene: 16. This CDR3 is built from 18 residues. The CDR3 nucleotides read TGTGCCAGCAGTTTTCTCCAGTGGACAGGCAGAGATAAAGAGACCCAGTACTTC. It translates to CASSFLQWTGRDKETQYF.

J is TRBJ2-7 and V is TRBV7-8, with D uncertain. The CDR3 consists of 16 residues. Germline assignment: CDR1 SGHVS and CDR2 FQNEAQ. The V gene lost 3 bases and the J gene lost 2 bases, with 17 bases spanning the gap. The CDR3 loop is CASSFRRLATTYEQYF. CDR3 sequence (DNA): TGTGCCAGCAGCTTTAGGAGACTGGCGACGACCTACGAGCAGTACTTC.

This clonotype was detected ten times or more. This rearrangement joins TRBV5-1 to TRBJ2-5, with 8 bases that match TRBD1. V trimming: 2 bases; J trimming: 5 bases; junction bases outside the gene matches: 8. Per the germline V gene, CDR1 is SGHRS and CDR2 is YFSETQ. The CDR3 runs 15 residues. The CDR3 sequence: CASSFTGQGLETQYF. Written as DNA, the CDR3 is TGCGCCAGCAGCTTTACCGGACAGGGCCTGGAGACCCAGTACTTC.

This clonotype came up many times. The J gene is TRBJ1-1, the V gene TRBV6-5; 8 nucleotides match TRBD1. CDR1 is MNHEY and CDR2 is SVGAGI in the germline V gene. V dropped 11 bases and J dropped 3; count of bases not matched to a gene: 17. There are 16 residues in the CDR3. CDR3 region: CACMGPRRGRDTEAFF. As DNA, the CDR3 is TGTGCCTGCATGGGCCCTCGCAGGGGGCGGGACACTGAAGCTTTCTTT.

This clonotype was counted at least ten times. This is likely a read error, given that the CDR3 carries no conserved phenylalanine or tryptophan at its end. The chain recombines TRBV14 with TRBJ2-7; perhaps TRBD2 as D (6 bases). The CDR3 spans 14 residues. Germline-derived CDR1 and CDR2 are SGHDN and FVKESK. V lost 2 bases and J lost 6, with 14 bases in between. The CDR3 region has the DNA TGTGCCAGCAGCCAATCCTACCTGGGGGGCGAGCAGTACCTC. Residues: CASSQSYLGGEQYL.

In its sample, this clonotype was seen a few times. One end of the junction varies from germline; a read error may be responsible. The gene calls are TRBV12-3 or TRBV12-4 and TRBJ1-5; no reliable D call. There are 12 residues in the CDR3. The DNA of the CDR3 is TGTGCCGGCAGTTTACTAAATCAGCCCCAGCATTTT. This translates into CAGSLLNQPQHF.

This clonotype showed up many times. The chain joins TRBV6-2 or TRBV6-3 to TRBJ2-6, with TRBD1 matching over 11 bases. The J segment lost 0 bases and the V segment lost 5 bases, leaving 3 bases of the junction unmatched. This CDR3 has 17 amino acids. Germline CDR1 and CDR2: MNHEY and SVGEGT. The CDR3, as DNA: TGTGCCAGCAGTAAGGGACAGGGGGTCTCTGGGGCCAACGTCCTGACTTTC. The encoded protein is CASSKGQGVSGANVLTF.

Many counts were recorded for this clonotype. J is TRBJ2-7 and V is TRBV6-2 or TRBV6-3; D might be TRBD1 (6 bases). CDR1 and CDR2 from the germline V gene are MNHEY and SVGEGT. Deletions cut 0 bases from V and 4 bases from J, with 16 bases between. CDR3 length: 16 residues. The CDR3 is CASSYSMTRGEYEQYF. Written as DNA, the CDR3 is TGTGCCAGCAGTTACTCCATGACCAGGGGCGAATACGAGCAGTACTTC.

This chain links TRBV11-2 with TRBJ1-2, with 8 bases matching TRBD1. The CDR3 spans 16 residues. Losses at the gene ends were 5 bases for V and 5 bases for J; bases not matched to a gene: 13. Germline lookup yields CDR1 SGHAT and CDR2 FQNNGV. Written as DNA, the CDR3 is TGTGCCAGCAGCCAGAGAACCGGGACAGGTCAATATGGCTACACCTTC. Protein sequence: CASSQRTGTGQYGYTF.

There are many counts of this clonotype. V and J are TRBV10-2 and TRBJ1-6; 9 bases line up with TRBD1. The CDR3 is 13 amino acids. Germline lookup yields CDR1 WSHSY and CDR2 SAAADI. Unmatched junction bases numbered 5, after V lost 9 bases and J lost 8 bases. The chain's CDR3 is CASGDRVYSPLHF. The CDR3 DNA reads TGCGCCAGTGGGGACAGGGTTTATTCACCCCTCCACTTT.

This clonotype occurred many times. CDR3 amino acids: CSARETGVVTGELFF. CDR3 bases: TGCAGTGCTAGAGAGACAGGGGTCGTTACCGGGGAGCTGTTTTTT. The genes are TRBV20-1 and TRBJ2-2; TRBD1 matches 8 bases. This CDR3 region has 15 residues. With V trimmed by 0 bases and J by 5 bases, 5 bases remained unmatched. In germline, CDR1 is DFQATT, CDR2 SNEGSKA (reference sequence).

This clonotype was picked up many times. V gene TRBV4-3 combines with J gene TRBJ1-1, with D maybe TRBD1 (6 bases). Trimming took 2 bases from V and 7 from J, leaving 14 bases between them. CDR1 is LGHNA and CDR2 is YSLEER in the germline V gene. The length of the CDR3 is 14 residues. The CDR3 loop is CASSQFRTALEAFF. CDR3 in DNA: TGCGCCAGCAGCCAATTCCGGACAGCTCTTGAAGCTTTCTTT.

This CDR3 is CASSLDPGLGNEQYF. CDR3 sequence (DNA): TGTGCCAGCAGCTTAGACCCCGGGCTAGGGAACGAGCAGTACTTC. V and J are TRBV11-2 and TRBJ2-7; D not resolved. This CDR3 comprises 15 residues. Trimming cost V 0 bases and J 5 bases, with 14 bases left between them. Germline CDR1 SGHAT, CDR2 FQNNGV.

This clonotype was counted many times. The genes are TRBV6-5 and TRBJ1-2; the match to TRBD1 covers 9 bases. The CDR3 loop spans 14 amino acids. CDR1 MNHEY and CDR2 SVGAGI come from the germline V gene. V lost 5 bases to trimming and J lost 2 bases; unmatched junction nucleotides: 3. CDR3 bases: TGTGCCAGCAGTCAGGGACAGGGAAACTATGGCTACACCTTC. This translates into CASSQGQGNYGYTF.

This clonotype was seen repeatedly, ten times or more. This chain links TRBV2 with TRBJ2-5; either TRBD1 or TRBD2 may fit D (5 bases each). V lost 11 bases to trimming and J lost 4 bases, with 17 bases between them. The CDR3 is 13 amino acids. Germline V gene sequence: CDR1 SNHLY, CDR2 FYNNEI. The CDR3 reads CASTPAGGETQYF. The CDR3 DNA is TGTGCCTCCACCCCGGCTGGGGGAGAGACCCAGTACTTC.

In its sample, this clonotype was seen many times. The chain joins TRBV6-6 to TRBJ1-6; weak D call: TRBD1 (5 bases). Trimming shortened V by 3 bases and J by 9 bases, and 18 bases separated the two germline ends. CDR1 and CDR2 from the germline V gene are MNHNY and SVGAGI (reference sequence). This CDR3 has 16 amino acids. The CDR3 DNA follows: TGTGCCAGCAGTTATTCAGGGTCGGCAGGGAGTTCACCCCTCCACTTT. Its protein product is CASSYSGSAGSSPLHF.